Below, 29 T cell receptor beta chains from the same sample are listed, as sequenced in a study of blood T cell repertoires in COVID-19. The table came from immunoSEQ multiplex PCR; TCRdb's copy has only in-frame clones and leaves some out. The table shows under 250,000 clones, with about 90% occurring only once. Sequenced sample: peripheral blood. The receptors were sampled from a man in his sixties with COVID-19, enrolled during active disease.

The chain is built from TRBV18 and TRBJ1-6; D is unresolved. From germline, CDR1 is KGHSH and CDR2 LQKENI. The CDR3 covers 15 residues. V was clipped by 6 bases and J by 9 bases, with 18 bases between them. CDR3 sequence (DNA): TGTGCCAGCTCCCGGGCGATAGGAGCGGGTTCACCCCTCCACTTT. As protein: CASSRAIGAGSPLHF.

DNA of the CDR3: TGTGCCAGCAGCCTGGACAGCATAACTGGAAACACCATATATTTT. Translated: CASSLDSITGNTIYF. The chain uses TRBV5-4 and TRBJ1-3, with D perhaps matching TRBD1 (6 bases). The length of the CDR3 is 15 residues. Germline V lookup: CDR1 SGHNT, CDR2 YYREEE (reference sequence). V lost 4 bases and J 2 bases, leaving 13 bases between the germline ends. The complete variable domain, with remaining parts taken from reference TRBV5-4 and TRBJ1-3, reads ETGVTQSPTHLIKTRGQQVTLRCSSQSGHNTVSWYQQALGQGPQFIFQYYREEENGRGNFPPRFSGLQFPNYSSELNVNALELDDSALYLCASSLDSITGNTIYFGEGSWLTVV.

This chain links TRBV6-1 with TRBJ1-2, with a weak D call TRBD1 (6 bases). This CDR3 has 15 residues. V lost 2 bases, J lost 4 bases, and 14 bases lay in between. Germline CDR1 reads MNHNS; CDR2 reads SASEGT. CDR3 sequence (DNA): TGTGCCAGCAGTGAACCGGGACACCGGCTCTATGGCTACACCTTC. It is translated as CASSEPGHRLYGYTF.

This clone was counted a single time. The CDR3 DNA reads as TGTGCCAGCAGCCCCGGCGGGGTCAGCACAGATACGCAGTATTTT. It is translated as CASSPGGVSTDTQYF. J is TRBJ2-3 and V is TRBV7-2, with a tentative D call TRBD2 (6 bases). In germline, CDR1 is SGHTA, CDR2 FQGNSA. V gave up 5 bases and J gave up 0 bases, with 12 bases separating them. The CDR3 loop spans 15 amino acids.

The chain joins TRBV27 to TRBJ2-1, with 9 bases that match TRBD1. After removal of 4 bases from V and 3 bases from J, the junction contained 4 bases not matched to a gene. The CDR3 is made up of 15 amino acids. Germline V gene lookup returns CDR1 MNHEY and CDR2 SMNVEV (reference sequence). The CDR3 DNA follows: TGTGCCAGCAGTTCCTACAGGGGGCTCTACAATGAGCAGTTCTTC. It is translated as CASSSYRGLYNEQFF.

CDR3 region: CASSHWPRETQYF. CDR3 DNA sequence: TGTGCCAGCAGCCATTGGCCGAGGGAGACCCAGTACTTC. The chain carries TRBV27 and TRBJ2-5; D unresolved. The CDR3 totals 13 residues. CDR1 is MNHEY, CDR2 SMNVEV, per germline (reference sequence). With 6 bases removed from V and 5 bases from J, the gap between germline ends came to 13 bases.

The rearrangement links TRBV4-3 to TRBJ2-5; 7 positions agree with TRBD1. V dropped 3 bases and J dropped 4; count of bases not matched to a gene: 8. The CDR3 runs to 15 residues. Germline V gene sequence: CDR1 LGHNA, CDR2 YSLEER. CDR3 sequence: CASSQATGAGETQYF. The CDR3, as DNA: TGCGCCAGCAGCCAGGCTACAGGGGCGGGAGAGACCCAGTACTTC.

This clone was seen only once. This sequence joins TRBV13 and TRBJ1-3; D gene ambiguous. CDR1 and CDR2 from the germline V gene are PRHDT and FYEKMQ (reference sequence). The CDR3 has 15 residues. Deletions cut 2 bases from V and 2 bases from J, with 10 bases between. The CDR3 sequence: CASSLTRTAGNTIYF. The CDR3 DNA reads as TGTGCCAGCAGCTTAACGAGGACTGCTGGAAACACCATATATTTT.

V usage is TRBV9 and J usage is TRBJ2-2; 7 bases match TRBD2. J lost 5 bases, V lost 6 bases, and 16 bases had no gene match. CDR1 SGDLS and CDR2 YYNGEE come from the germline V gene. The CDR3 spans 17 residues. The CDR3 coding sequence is TGTGCCAGCATTCCTTGGGACTACCCGAGGGAAACCGGGGAGCTGTTTTTT. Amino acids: CASIPWDYPRETGELFF. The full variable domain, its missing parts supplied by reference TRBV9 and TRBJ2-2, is DSGVTQTPKHLITATGQRVTLRCSPRSGDLSVYWYQQSLDQGLQFLIQYYNGEERAKGNILERFSAQQFPDLHSELNLSSLELGDSALYFCASIPWDYPRETGELFFGEGSRLTVL.

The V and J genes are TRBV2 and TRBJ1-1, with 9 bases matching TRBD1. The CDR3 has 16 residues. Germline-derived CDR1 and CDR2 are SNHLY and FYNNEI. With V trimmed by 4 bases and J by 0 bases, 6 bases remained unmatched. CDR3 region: CASSALQGALNTEAFF. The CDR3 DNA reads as TGTGCCAGCAGTGCCCTACAGGGGGCCTTGAACACTGAAGCTTTCTTT.

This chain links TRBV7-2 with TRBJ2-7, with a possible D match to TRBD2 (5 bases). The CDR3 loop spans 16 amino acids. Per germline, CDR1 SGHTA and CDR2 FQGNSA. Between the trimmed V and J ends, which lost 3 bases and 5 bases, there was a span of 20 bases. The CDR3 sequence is CASSFPPGRTVDEQYF. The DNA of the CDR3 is TGTGCCAGCAGCTTCCCACCGGGAAGGACGGTGGACGAGCAGTACTTC.

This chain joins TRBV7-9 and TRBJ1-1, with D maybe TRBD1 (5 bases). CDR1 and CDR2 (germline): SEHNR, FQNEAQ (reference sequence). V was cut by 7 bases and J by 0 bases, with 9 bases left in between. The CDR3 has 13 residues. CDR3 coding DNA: TGTGCCAGCACAAGCAGGGTGAACACTGAAGCTTTCTTT. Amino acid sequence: CASTSRVNTEAFF.

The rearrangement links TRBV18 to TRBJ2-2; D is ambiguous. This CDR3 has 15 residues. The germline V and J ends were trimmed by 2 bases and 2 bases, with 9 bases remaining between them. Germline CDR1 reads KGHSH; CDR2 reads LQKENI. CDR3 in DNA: TGTGCCAGCTCACCAATTGCGGCTAACACCGGGGAGCTGTTTTTT. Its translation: CASSPIAANTGELFF.

CDR3 amino acids: CATRQASGNTIYF. The CDR3, as DNA: TGTGCCACCCGACAAGCCTCTGGAAACACCATATATTTT. The gene calls are TRBV19 and TRBJ1-3, with D hard to call. Deletions cut 10 bases from V and 0 bases from J, with 10 bases between. CDR1 LNHDA and CDR2 SQIVND come from the germline V gene (reference sequence). This CDR3 has 13 amino acids. Drawing the rest from reference TRBV19 and TRBJ1-3, the complete variable domain is DGGITQSPKYLFRKEGQNVTLSCEQNLNHDAMYWYRQDPGQGLRLIYYSQIVNDFQKGDIAEGYSVSREKKESFPLTVTSAQKNPTAFYLCATRQASGNTIYFGEGSWLTVV.

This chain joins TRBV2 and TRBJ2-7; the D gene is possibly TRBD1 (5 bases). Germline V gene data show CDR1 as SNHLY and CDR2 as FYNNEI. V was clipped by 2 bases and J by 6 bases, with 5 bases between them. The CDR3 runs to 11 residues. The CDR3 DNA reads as TGTGCCAGCAGTGAAAGGGGCGAGCAGTACTTC. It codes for CASSERGEQYF.

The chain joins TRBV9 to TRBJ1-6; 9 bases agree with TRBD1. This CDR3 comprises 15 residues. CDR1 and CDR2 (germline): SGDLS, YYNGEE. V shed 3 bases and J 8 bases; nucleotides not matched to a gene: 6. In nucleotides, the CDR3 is TGTGCCAGCAGCGCCTCACAGGGGGCTTATTCACCCCTCCACTTT. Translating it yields CASSASQGAYSPLHF.

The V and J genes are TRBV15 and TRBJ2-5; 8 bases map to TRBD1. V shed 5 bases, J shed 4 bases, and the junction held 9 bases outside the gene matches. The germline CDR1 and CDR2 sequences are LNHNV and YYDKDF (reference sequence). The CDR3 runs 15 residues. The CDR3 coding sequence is TGTGCCACCAGCTCGAGGACAGGGAGTGGAGAGACCCAGTACTTC. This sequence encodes CATSSRTGSGETQYF.

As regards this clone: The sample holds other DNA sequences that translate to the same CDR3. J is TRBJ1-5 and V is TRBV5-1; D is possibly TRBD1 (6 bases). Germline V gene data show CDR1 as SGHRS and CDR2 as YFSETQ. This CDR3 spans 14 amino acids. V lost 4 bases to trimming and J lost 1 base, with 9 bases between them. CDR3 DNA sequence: TGCGCCAGCAGCCTACAGGGAAGCAATCAGCCCCAGCATTTT. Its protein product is CASSLQGSNQPQHF.

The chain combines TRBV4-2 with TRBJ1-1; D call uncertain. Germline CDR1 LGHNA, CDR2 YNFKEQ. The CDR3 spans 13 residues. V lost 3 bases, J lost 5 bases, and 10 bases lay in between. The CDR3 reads CASSQFRGTEAFF. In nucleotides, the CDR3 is TGTGCCAGCAGCCAGTTCCGGGGAACTGAAGCTTTCTTT.

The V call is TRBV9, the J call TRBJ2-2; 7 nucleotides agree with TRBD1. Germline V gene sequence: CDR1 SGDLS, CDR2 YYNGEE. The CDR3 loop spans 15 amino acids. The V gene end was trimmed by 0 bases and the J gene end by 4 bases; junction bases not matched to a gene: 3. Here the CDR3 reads CASSVGPGGTGELFF. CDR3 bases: TGTGCCAGCAGCGTAGGCCCAGGGGGCACCGGGGAGCTGTTTTTT.

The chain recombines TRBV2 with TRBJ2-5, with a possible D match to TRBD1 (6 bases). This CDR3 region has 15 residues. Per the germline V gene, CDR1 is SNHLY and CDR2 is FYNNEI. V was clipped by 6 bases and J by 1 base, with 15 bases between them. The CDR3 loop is CASSLRGKGQETQYF. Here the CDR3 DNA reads TGTGCCAGCAGCCTCAGGGGAAAGGGCCAAGAGACCCAGTACTTC.

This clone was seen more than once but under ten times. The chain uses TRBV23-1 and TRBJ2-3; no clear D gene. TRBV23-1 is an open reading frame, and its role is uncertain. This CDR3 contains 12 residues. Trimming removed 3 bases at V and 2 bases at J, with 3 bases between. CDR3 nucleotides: TGCGCCAGCAGTCACAACACAGATACGCAGTATTTT. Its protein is CASSHNTDTQYF.

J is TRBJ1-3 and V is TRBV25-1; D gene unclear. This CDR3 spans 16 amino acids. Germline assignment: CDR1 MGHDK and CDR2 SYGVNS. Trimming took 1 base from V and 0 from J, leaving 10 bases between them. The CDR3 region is CASSESSRSSGNTIYF. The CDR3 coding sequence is TGTGCCAGCAGTGAATCTTCCAGAAGCTCTGGAAACACCATATATTTT.

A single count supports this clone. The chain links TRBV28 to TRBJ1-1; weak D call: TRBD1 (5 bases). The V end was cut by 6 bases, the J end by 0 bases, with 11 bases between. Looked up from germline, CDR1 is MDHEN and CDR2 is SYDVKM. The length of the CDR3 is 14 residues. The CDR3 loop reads CASRPIRVNTEAFF. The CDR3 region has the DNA TGTGCCAGCAGGCCAATCAGGGTGAACACTGAAGCTTTCTTT.

CDR3 loop: CASSYSQGAGNTEAFF. In DNA, the CDR3 is TGTGCCAGCAGTTACTCGCAGGGGGCCGGGAACACTGAAGCTTTCTTT. V is TRBV6-5 and J is TRBJ1-1; 8 bases line up with TRBD1. This CDR3 region has 16 residues. CDR1 is MNHEY and CDR2 is SVGAGI in the germline V gene. V was clipped by 0 bases and J by 1 base; unmatched bases: 4.

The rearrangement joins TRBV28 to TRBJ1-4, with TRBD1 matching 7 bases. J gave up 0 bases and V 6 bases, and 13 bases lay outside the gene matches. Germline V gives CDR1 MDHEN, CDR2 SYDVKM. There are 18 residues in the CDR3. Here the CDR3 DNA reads TGTGCCAGCAGCCAGCGACAGGGTAGTTGGGCAACTAATGAAAAACTGTTTTTT. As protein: CASSQRQGSWATNEKLFF.

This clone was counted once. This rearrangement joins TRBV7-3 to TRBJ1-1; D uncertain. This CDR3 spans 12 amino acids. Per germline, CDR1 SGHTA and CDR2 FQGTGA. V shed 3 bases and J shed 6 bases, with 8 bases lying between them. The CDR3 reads CASSFRGAEAFF. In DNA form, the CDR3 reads TGTGCCAGCAGCTTCCGAGGAGCTGAAGCTTTCTTT.

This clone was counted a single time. The CDR3 is CASSQPTRGIRHEQFF. The CDR3 DNA is TGTGCCAGCAGTCAACCCACTAGGGGGATACGGCATGAGCAGTTCTTC. The V gene is TRBV27, the J gene TRBJ2-1, with a possible D match to TRBD1 (6 bases). Germline V gene sequence: CDR1 MNHEY, CDR2 SMNVEV (reference sequence). CDR3 length equals 16 residues. The V end was cut by 5 bases, the J end by 8 bases, with 22 bases between.

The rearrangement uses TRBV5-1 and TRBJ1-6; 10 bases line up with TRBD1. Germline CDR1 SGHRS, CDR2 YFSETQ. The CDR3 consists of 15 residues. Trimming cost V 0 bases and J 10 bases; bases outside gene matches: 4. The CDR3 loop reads CASSLAGTGDSPLHF. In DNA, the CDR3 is TGCGCCAGCAGCTTGGCCGGGACAGGGGACTCACCCCTCCACTTT.